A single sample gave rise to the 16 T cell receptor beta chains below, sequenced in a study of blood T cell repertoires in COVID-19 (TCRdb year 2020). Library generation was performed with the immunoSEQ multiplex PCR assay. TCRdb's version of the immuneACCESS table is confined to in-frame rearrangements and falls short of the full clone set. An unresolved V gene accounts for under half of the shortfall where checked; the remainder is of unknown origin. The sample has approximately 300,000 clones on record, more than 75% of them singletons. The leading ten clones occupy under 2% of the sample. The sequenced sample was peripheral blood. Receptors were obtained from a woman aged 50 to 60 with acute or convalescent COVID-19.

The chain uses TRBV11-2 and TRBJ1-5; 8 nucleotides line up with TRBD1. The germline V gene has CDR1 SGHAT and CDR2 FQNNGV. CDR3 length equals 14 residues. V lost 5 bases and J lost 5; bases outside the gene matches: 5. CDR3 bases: TGTGCCAGCAGCCCGAGGACAGGGCATCAGCCCCAGCATTTT. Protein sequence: CASSPRTGHQPQHF. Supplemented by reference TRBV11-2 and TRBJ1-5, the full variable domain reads EAGVAQSPRYKIIEKRQSVAFWCNPISGHATLYWYQQILGQGPKLLIQFQNNGVVDDSQLPKDRFSAERLKGVDSTLKIQPAKLEDSAVYLCASSPRTGHQPQHFGDGTRLSIL.

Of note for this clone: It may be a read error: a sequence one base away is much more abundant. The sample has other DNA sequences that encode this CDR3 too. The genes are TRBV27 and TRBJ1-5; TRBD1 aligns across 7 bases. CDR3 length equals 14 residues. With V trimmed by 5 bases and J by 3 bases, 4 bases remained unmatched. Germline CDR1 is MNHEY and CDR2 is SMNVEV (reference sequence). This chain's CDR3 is CASSRQGPNQPQHF. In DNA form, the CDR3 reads TGTGCCAGCAGTCGACAGGGCCCCAATCAGCCCCAGCATTTT.

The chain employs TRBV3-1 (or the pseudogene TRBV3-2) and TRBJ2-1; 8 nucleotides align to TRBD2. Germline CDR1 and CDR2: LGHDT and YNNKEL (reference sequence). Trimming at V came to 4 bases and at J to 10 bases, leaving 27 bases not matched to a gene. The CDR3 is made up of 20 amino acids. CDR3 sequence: CASSLLKGGTRGPLVREQFF. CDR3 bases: TGTGCCAGCAGCCTCCTTAAGGGTGGGACTAGGGGCCCTCTAGTCAGGGAGCAGTTCTTC.

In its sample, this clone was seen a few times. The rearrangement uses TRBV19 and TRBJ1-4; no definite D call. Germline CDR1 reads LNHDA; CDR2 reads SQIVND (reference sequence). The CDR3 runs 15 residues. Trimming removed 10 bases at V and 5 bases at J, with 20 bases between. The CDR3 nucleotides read TGTGCCACCAACGGCGGGGTGGATTTAAATGAAAAACTGTTTTTT. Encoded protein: CATNGGVDLNEKLFF.

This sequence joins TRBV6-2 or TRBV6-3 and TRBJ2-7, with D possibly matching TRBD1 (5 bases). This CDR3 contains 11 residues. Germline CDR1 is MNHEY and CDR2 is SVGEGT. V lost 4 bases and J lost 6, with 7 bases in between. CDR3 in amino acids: CASSLGPEQYF. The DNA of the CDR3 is TGTGCCAGCAGTTTGGGGCCCGAGCAGTACTTC.

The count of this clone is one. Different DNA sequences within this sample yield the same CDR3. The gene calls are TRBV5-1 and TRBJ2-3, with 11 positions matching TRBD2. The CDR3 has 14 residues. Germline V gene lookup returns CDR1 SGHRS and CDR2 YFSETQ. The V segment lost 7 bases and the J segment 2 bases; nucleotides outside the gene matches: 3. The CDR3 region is CASRLAGNTDTQYF. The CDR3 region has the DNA TGCGCCAGCCGACTAGCGGGAAACACAGATACGCAGTATTTT.

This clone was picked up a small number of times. For the CDR3, the DNA is TGTGCCACCAGTGACGGGGGGACCCTACCCAACCAGCCCCAGCATTTT. It specifies CATSDGGTLPNQPQHF. The chain uses TRBV24-1 and TRBJ1-5; D may be TRBD1 (5 bases). Trimming shortened V by 4 bases and J by 7 bases, and 19 bases separated the two germline ends. CDR3 length equals 16 residues. Germline V gene sequence: CDR1 KGHDR, CDR2 SFDVKD.

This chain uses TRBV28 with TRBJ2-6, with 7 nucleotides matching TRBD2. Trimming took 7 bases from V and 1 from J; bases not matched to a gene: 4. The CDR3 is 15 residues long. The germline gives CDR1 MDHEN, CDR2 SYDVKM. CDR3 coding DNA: TGTGCCAGCATCCCCGGGGGGTCTGGGGCCAACGTCCTGACTTTC. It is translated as CASIPGGSGANVLTF.

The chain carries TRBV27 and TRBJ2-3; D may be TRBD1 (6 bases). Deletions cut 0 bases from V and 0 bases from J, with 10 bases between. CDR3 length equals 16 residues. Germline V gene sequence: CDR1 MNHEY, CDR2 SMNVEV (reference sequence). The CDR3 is CASSLSGAGSTDTQYF. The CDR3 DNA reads TGTGCCAGCAGTTTATCGGGGGCAGGTAGCACAGATACGCAGTATTTT.

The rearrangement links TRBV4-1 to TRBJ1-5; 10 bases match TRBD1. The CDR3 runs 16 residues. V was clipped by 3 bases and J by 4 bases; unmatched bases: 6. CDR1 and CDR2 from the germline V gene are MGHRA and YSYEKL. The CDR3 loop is CASSHPPGQGNQPQHF. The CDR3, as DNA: TGCGCCAGCAGCCATCCTCCGGGACAGGGGAATCAGCCCCAGCATTTT.

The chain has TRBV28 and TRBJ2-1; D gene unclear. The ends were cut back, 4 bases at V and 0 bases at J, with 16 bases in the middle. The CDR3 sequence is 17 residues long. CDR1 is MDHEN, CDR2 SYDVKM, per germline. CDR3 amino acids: CASSSRGVPSSYNEQFF. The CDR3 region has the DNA TGTGCCAGCAGTTCCCGAGGAGTCCCTAGCTCCTACAATGAGCAGTTCTTC.

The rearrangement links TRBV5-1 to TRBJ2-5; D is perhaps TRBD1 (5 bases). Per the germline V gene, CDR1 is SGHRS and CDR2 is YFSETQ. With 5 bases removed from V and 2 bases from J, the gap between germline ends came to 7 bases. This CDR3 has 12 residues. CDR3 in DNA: TGCGCCAGCAGGACAGTACAAGAGACCCAGTACTTC. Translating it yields CASRTVQETQYF.

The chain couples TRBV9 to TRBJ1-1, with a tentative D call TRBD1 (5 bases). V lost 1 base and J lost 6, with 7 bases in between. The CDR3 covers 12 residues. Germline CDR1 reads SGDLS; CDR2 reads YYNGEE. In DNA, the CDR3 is TGTGCCAGCAGCGTACAGGGTTCTGAAGCTTTCTTT. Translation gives CASSVQGSEAFF.

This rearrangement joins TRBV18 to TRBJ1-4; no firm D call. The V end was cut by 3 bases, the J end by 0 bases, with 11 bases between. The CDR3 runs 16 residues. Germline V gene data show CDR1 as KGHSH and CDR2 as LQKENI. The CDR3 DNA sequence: TGTGCCAGCTCACCGCGGCTATTAACAACTAATGAAAAACTGTTTTTT. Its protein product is CASSPRLLTTNEKLFF.

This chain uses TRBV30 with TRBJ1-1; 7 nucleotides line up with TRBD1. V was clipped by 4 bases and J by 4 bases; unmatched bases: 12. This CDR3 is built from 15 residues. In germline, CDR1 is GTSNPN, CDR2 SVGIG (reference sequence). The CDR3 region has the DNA TGTGCCTGGATGAATTGGGGACAGAGAACCACTGAAGCTTTCTTT. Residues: CAWMNWGQRTTEAFF.

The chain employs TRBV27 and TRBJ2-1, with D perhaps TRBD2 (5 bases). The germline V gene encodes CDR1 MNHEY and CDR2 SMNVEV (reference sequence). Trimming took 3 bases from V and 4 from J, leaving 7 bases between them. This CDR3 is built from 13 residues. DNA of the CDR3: TGTGCCAGCAGTTTGAGGGAGTACAATGAGCAGTTCTTC. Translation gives CASSLREYNEQFF.